This T cell receptor beta chain was profiled in a study of shared clonotypes between healthy human individuals. The test was conducted at deep level. The authors distributed each subset's genomic DNA evenly over several immunoSEQ plates. Generated by immunoSEQ multiplex PCR, the TCRdb table keeps only in-frame clones and is missing some. The table includes 2,500,000 or so clones, more than 80% detected once. Germline V gene lookup returns CDR1 SGHNT and CDR2 YYREEE (reference sequence). Trimming pared 3 bases from V and 8 bases from J, leaving 11 bases between. The CDR3 has 13 amino acids. All the donors were Caucasian adults who lived in Nashville, Tennessee. It was into CD45RA+ naive and CD45RA-negative memory subsets that the CD4+ cells were split.

This TCR was recovered from a man aged 18 to 35 in good health. This chain joins TRBV5-4 and TRBJ1-4; D is ambiguous. The sample comprised naive CD4+ T cells sorted from blood. As to subset: CD45RA+ positively selected. CDR3 protein: CASSSNLGEKLFF. CDR3 nucleotide sequence: TGTGCCAGCAGCTCTAATCTTGGGGAAAAACTGTTTTTT.